The following is a T cell receptor (beta chain) sequence with its context. The CDR3 is made up of 13 amino acids. The germline V and J ends were trimmed by 0 bases and 2 bases, with 4 bases remaining between them. Germline CDR1 reads SGDLS; CDR2 reads YYNGEE. The data were taken from a study of blood T cell repertoires in COVID-19. Study information: Spain, Italy and the United States supplied samples that represented acute and convalescent COVID-19. The analysed material was cDNA or gDNA that came from T cells, B-cell-depleted T cells, or PBMCs.

In the original workflow: Nucleated cell number was recorded as an estimate derived from reference gene primer amplification. Sequenced by immunoSEQ multiplex PCR; TCRdb stores in-frame clones only, minus some. The V and J calls and clone size come from that table; D and trimming were worked out from the DNA. This sample has about 46,000 clones; roughly 85% occur once, and the top ten carry approximately 14%. This sequence joins TRBV9 and TRBJ2-3; D ambiguous. The sequenced sample was peripheral blood. The receptor comes from a human donor in a cohort sampled during active COVID-19. The donor label of this sample is uncertain. The CDR3 loop reads CASSVVLTDTQYF. DNA for the CDR3: TGTGCCAGCAGCGTAGTCCTCACAGATACGCAGTATTTT.